These T cell receptor beta chains were read from a single sample in a study of cytomegalovirus exposure and HLA in healthy donors. Some clones are missing from TCRdb's copy, which holds only in-frame ones; the method was immunoSEQ multiplex PCR. The sample yields roughly 180,000 clones, around 80% seen once. Sequencing input: PBMCs. These receptors all stem from a man aged 18 to 30 in good health and CMV-seronegative. Each CDR3 is given with its conserved first and last residue. The D gene is left open where the match is weak. Only part of the rows carry a size: once, few, many, or a class if the clone is expanded.

d_call	v_call	clone_size	j_call	cdr3_nt	cdr3_aa
TRBD1	TRBV6-5	once	TRBJ2-1	TGTGCCAGCAGTGGGACAGGTTCCAATGAGCAGTTCTTC	CASSGTGSNEQFF
NA	TRBV4-3	NA	TRBJ2-7	TGCGCCAGCAGCCAAGAGGCCGAGCGCTCCTACGAGCAGTACTTC	CASSQEAERSYEQYF
TRBD2	TRBV5-1	once	TRBJ2-5	TGCGCCAGCAGCTTTACGTCTAGCGGAAGGAGGACCCAGTACTTC	CASSFTSSGRRTQYF
NA	TRBV7-2	NA	TRBJ2-5	TGTGCCAGCAGCTTACACCGGGAAGAGACCCAGTACTTC	CASSLHREETQYF
NA	TRBV29-1	many	TRBJ2-4	TGCAGCGTCTATTCGGGGGTTGGGATTCAGTACTTC	CSVYSGVGIQYF
NA	TRBV12-5	NA	TRBJ1-5	TGTGCTAGTGGTTTGGGGGCGACGGTTCAGCCCCAGCATTTT	CASGLGATVQPQHF
TRBD1	TRBV15	NA	TRBJ2-7	TGTGCCACCGGAACAGGGGTCGCCTACGAGCAGTACTTC	CATGTGVAYEQYF
NA	TRBV10-1	once	TRBJ2-1	TGCGCCAGCAGTGAGGGGGAGGGGACAAGCTACAATGAGCAGTTCTTC	CASSEGEGTSYNEQFF
TRBD1	TRBV7-9	NA	TRBJ1-2	TGTGCCAGCAGCTTACTACAGGGGGAAGATGGCTACACCTTC	CASSLLQGEDGYTF
TRBD2	TRBV15	NA	TRBJ2-1	TGTGCCACCAGCGCTCAGGTAGCGGGAGCTGGCAATGAGCAGTTCTTC	CATSAQVAGAGNEQFF
NA	TRBV6-6	NA	TRBJ2-2	TGTGCCAGCAGTACAGGGTTCGCCACCGGGGAGCTGTTTTTT	CASSTGFATGELFF
TRBD1	TRBV4-2	NA	TRBJ1-2	TGTGCCAGCAGCCATCGGCGACAGGGTTTCTATGGCTACACCTTC	CASSHRRQGFYGYTF
TRBD1	TRBV5-1	few	TRBJ2-2	TGCGCCAGCAGCACGGGACAGCACACCGGGGAGCTGTTTTTT	CASSTGQHTGELFF
NA	TRBV5-4	NA	TRBJ1-2	TGTGCCAGCAGCTCGGACGGGGTCGGGGAGTATGGCTACACCTTC	CASSSDGVGEYGYTF
NA	TRBV18	NA	TRBJ1-5	TGTGCCAGCTCACCGACGGGGGAAAGCAATCAGCCCCAGCATTTT	CASSPTGESNQPQHF
TRBD1	TRBV7-8	NA	TRBJ1-1	TGTGCCAGCAGCTTCCGTGTCAGGGGGCTAAAGAACACTGAAGCTTTCTTT	CASSFRVRGLKNTEAFF
NA	TRBV6-5	few	TRBJ1-5	TGTGCCAGCAGTTACAGCTTCAATCAGCCCCAGCATTTT	CASSYSFNQPQHF
TRBD2	TRBV5-1	NA	TRBJ2-1	TGCGCCAGCAGCCCCCAACTAGCGGGAGGAATGAATGAGCAGTTCTTC	CASSPQLAGGMNEQFF
TRBD1	TRBV19	NA	TRBJ1-2	TGTGCCAGTAGTAACCCCGGGACAGGGTTTCTGGGAGGCTACACCTTC	CASSNPGTGFLGGYTF
TRBD1	TRBV27	NA	TRBJ2-7	TGTGCCAGCAGTCCGACAGGGGGCGCGCACTACGAGCAGTACTTC	CASSPTGGAHYEQYF
NA	TRBV15	NA	TRBJ2-7	TGTGCCACCAGCCGGGGGGCCGGGTACGAGCAGTACTTC	CATSRGAGYEQYF
TRBD1	TRBV7-3	once	TRBJ1-2	TGTGCCAGCAGCCGTGGACAGGGGTATGGCTACACCTTC	CASSRGQGYGYTF
NA	TRBV30	NA	TRBJ2-7	TGTGCCTGGATCCGCGATTTGACAGTTTCCTACGAGCAGTACTTC	CAWIRDLTVSYEQYF
NA	TRBV6-5	NA	TRBJ1-2	TGTGCCAGCAGCCCCGGGGGGGCAATGAGTCAAGGCTACACCTTC	CASSPGGAMSQGYTF
NA	TRBV25-1	NA	TRBJ2-2	TGTGCCAGCAGTCGAACAGGGCGGACCGGGGAGCTGTTTTTT	CASSRTGRTGELFF
TRBD2	TRBV10-1	NA	TRBJ2-7	TGCGCCAGCAACGGTGAAAGCGGGGGGGTCCCCTTTAGGCAGTACTTC	CASNGESGGVPFRQYF
NA	TRBV7-9	NA	TRBJ2-1	TGTGCCAGCAGGCAGTCCATAGGCGGGAAAAGCAATGAGCAGTTCTTC	CASRQSIGGKSNEQFF
TRBD2	TRBV6-1	NA	TRBJ2-1	TGTGCCAGCAGTGGGACTAGCGGGACCTACAATGAGCAGTTCTTC	CASSGTSGTYNEQFF
NA	TRBV11-3	NA	TRBJ2-1	TGTGCCAGCAGCCCCTCGGGCTCCATGACGGGACAATACAATGAGCAGTTCTTC	CASSPSGSMTGQYNEQFF
TRBD1	TRBV2	NA	TRBJ1-5	TGTGCCAGCAGTGACGGGGGCACAGGGGTTAGCAATCAGCCCCAGCATTTT	CASSDGGTGVSNQPQHF
NA	TRBV4-2	NA	TRBJ1-6	TGTGCCAGCAGCCAAGGACTTCCGGGGTCTCTTCACAATTCACCCCTCCACTTT	CASSQGLPGSLHNSPLHF
TRBD1	TRBV7-6	NA	TRBJ1-1	TGTGCCAGCAGCCTGGACAGGGCTGAATACACTGAAGCTTTCTTT	CASSLDRAEYTEAFF
TRBD1	TRBV11-2	few	TRBJ1-6	TGTGCCAGCAGCCTCCGGGACAGGGGGAGCTCCTATAATTCACCCCTCCACTTT	CASSLRDRGSSYNSPLHF
NA	TRBV4-3	NA	TRBJ2-6	TGCGCCAGCAGCCAAGACCTACGGACAGATTGGACCCGACACTCTGGGGCCAACGTCCTGACTTTC	CASSQDLRTDWTRHSGANVLTF
TRBD2	TRBV2	once	TRBJ2-7	TGTGCCAGCACCGTGGGGCTAGCGGAAAGCTCCTACGAGCAGTACTTC	CASTVGLAESSYEQYF
TRBD2	TRBV19	NA	TRBJ2-7	TGTGCCAGTAGTTCAGGACTAGCCCCGTCCTACGAGCAGTACTTC	CASSSGLAPSYEQYF
TRBD1	TRBV27	NA	TRBJ1-2	TGTGCCAGCAGCCGGGACAGGGGGCTCTATGGCTACCCCTTC	CASSRDRGLYGYPF
NA	TRBV28	NA	TRBJ1-6	TGTGCCAGCAGTTTTCCGGGGGTTATCCGAAATTCACCCCTCCACTTT	CASSFPGVIRNSPLHF
TRBD2	TRBV19	NA	TRBJ2-1	TGTGCCAGTAGTATATTCGGGGCGGGAGGGTTCAATGAGCAGTTCTTC	CASSIFGAGGFNEQFF
NA	TRBV6-1	NA	TRBJ1-2	TGTGCCAGCAGTGACAAAACTAACTATGGCTACACCTTC	CASSDKTNYGYTF
TRBD2	TRBV7-2	NA	TRBJ2-2	TGTGCCAGCAGCTTAGTGCGGGAGGGCACCGGGGAGCTGTTTTTT	CASSLVREGTGELFF
TRBD2	TRBV4-3	NA	TRBJ2-1	TGCGCCAGCAGCCCAACATTAGCGGGAGGGCCCTACAATGAGCAGTTCTTC	CASSPTLAGGPYNEQFF
TRBD1	TRBV6-5	NA	TRBJ1-2	TGTGCCAGCAGGGGGGACAGGGGGCGTTATGGCTACACCTTC	CASRGDRGRYGYTF
NA	TRBV28	NA	TRBJ2-1	TGTGCCAGCAAGCTTGCAGGTTTGTACAATGAGCAGTTCTTC	CASKLAGLYNEQFF
NA	TRBV7-2	NA	TRBJ1-1	TGTGCCAGCAGAACGGTAGGGGCAGTCACTGAAGCTTTCTTT	CASRTVGAVTEAFF
NA	TRBV18	NA	TRBJ2-3	TGTGCCAGCTCACTGCAGACTAGCACAGATACGCAGTATTTT	CASSLQTSTDTQYF
NA	TRBV7-2	few	TRBJ2-3	TGTGCCAGCTCTTCGTACACAGATACGCAGTATTTT	CASSSYTDTQYF
NA	TRBV4-3	NA	TRBJ2-1	TGCGCCAGCAGCCATGCCGGGAGCCCCAATGAGCAGTTCTTC	CASSHAGSPNEQFF
TRBD1	TRBV9	once	TRBJ2-6	TGTGCCAGCAACCCGGGACAGGGATACTCTGGGGCCAACGTCCTGACTTTC	CASNPGQGYSGANVLTF
TRBD1	TRBV6-5	NA	TRBJ1-2	TGTGCCAGCAGGGCGACAGGGTACTATGGCTACACCTTC	CASRATGYYGYTF
TRBD2	TRBV7-2	NA	TRBJ2-3	TGTGCCAGCAGCTTATTGGCGGGGACTAGCCGCAGCACAGATACGCAGTATTTT	CASSLLAGTSRSTDTQYF
TRBD1	TRBV6-1	NA	TRBJ1-1	TGTGCCAGCAGTCTCGGACAGGGCTGGGGAGCTTTCTTT	CASSLGQGWGAFF
NA	TRBV5-5	NA	TRBJ2-7	TGTGCCAGCAGCTCGGCAGGGTACGAGCAGTACTTC	CASSSAGYEQYF
TRBD1	TRBV15	NA	TRBJ2-2	TGTGCCACCAGCAGAGGACAGGGGGGCGCGAACACCGGGGAGCTGTTTTTT	CATSRGQGGANTGELFF
NA	TRBV7-8	NA	TRBJ2-2	TGTGCCAGCAGAACCCGCGCCCTGAACACCGGGGAGCTGTTTTTT	CASRTRALNTGELFF